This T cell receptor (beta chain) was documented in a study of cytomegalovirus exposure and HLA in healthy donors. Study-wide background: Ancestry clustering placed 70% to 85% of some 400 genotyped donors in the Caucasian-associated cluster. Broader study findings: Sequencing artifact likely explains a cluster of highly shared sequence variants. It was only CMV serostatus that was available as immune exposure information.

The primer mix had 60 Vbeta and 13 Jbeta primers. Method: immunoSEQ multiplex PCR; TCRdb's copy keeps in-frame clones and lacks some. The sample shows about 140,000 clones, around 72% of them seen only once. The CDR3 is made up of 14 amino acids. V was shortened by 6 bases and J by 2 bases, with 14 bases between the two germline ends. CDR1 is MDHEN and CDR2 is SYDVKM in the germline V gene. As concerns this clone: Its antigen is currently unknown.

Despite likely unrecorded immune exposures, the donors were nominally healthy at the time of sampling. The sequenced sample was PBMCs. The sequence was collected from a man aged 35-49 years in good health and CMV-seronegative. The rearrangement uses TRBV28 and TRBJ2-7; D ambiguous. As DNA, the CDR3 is TGTGCCAGCAGCCCACCGCAGGCCACCTACGAGCAGTACTTC. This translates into CASSPPQATYEQYF.